This TCR beta chain derives from a study of radiotherapy plus CTLA-4 blockade in lung cancer. In the study overall: Disease control was achieved by 31% of patients, and objective responses by about 19%. Study-wide results and limits: Among blood TCR repertoires after radiotherapy plus ipilimumab, tumor-derived clones expanded. Response was reportedly best predicted by early blood T cell clone dynamics, with interferon-beta.

Ipilimumab-mediated CTLA-4 blockade plus focal radiation was given to patients having chemo-refractory metastatic non-small-cell lung cancer. J lost 4 bases, V lost 2 bases, and 7 bases had no gene match. CDR1 is SQVTM, CDR2 ANQGSEA, per germline. The CDR3 is 15 residues long. Sequenced by immunoSEQ multiplex PCR; TCRdb stores in-frame clones only, minus some. The repertoire holds tens of thousands of clones, with approximately 84% as singletons. On this clone: Its specificity is unknown.

The V call is TRBV29-1, the J call TRBJ2-5, with 10 nucleotides matching TRBD1. This TCR was recovered from a human donor with non-small cell lung cancer who had stable disease on radiotherapy plus ipilimumab. Here the sequenced sample was peripheral blood, taken from a patient treated with radiotherapy plus ipilimumab. As DNA, the CDR3 is TGCAGCGTTGAACCGACAGGGGGCCGGGTAGAGACCCAGTACTTC. Translated, it gives CSVEPTGGRVETQYF.